Presented here are 26 T cell receptor beta chains from one specimen sequenced in a study of beta chain features in type 1 diabetes. Study-wide findings and caveats: Shorter TCRB CDR3s, moderately but significantly so, were found in Type 1 diabetes patients in all four CD4+ subsets.

No cognate antigen is known for these TCRs. TCRB transcripts that were expressed got sequenced, as all of the isolated RNA had been reverse transcribed. The table came from immunoSEQ multiplex PCR; TCRdb's copy has only in-frame clones and leaves some out. The table lists under 200,000 clones, 6.5% to 10% of them singletons, with 0.54% in the top ten. The sequenced sample consisted of central memory CD4+ T cells from blood. The source is a young woman with type 1 diabetes.

This chain uses TRBV28 with TRBJ2-5; 9 nucleotides align to TRBD2. The CDR3 length is 15 residues. J lost 5 bases, V lost 5 bases, and 9 bases had no gene match. Germline loops: CDR1 MDHEN, CDR2 SYDVKM. The CDR3 reads CASSVNSGGGETQYF. For the CDR3, the DNA is TGTGCCAGCAGTGTCAATAGCGGGGGCGGGGAGACCCAGTACTTC.

The chain recombines TRBV2 with TRBJ2-1; 10 positions match TRBD2. This CDR3 spans 13 amino acids. The germline V gene encodes CDR1 SNHLY and CDR2 FYNNEI. Unmatched junction bases numbered 10, after V lost 6 bases and J lost 14 bases. The CDR3 nucleotides read TGTGCCAGCAGGGGAACACTAGCGGGACGCGAGTTCTTC. Translation: CASRGTLAGREFF. Supplemented by reference TRBV2 and TRBJ2-1, the full variable domain reads EPEVTQTPSHQVTQMGQEVILRCVPISNHLYFYWYRQILGQKVEFLVSFYNNEISEKSEIFDDQFSVERPDGSNFTLKIRSTKLEDSAMYFCASRGTLAGREFFGPGTRLTVL.

The chain couples TRBV7-3 to TRBJ2-3; a possible D gene is TRBD1 (7 bases). Trimming removed 8 bases at V and 2 bases at J, with 11 bases between. Germline V gene lookup returns CDR1 SGHTA and CDR2 FQGTGA. The CDR3 loop spans 13 amino acids. CDR3 sequence reads: CASSRGATDTQYF. The CDR3 DNA is TGTGCCAGCTCCAGGGGGGCCACAGATACGCAGTATTTT.

At least ten counts were recorded for this clone. The chain combines TRBV11-2 with TRBJ2-4, with D perhaps matching TRBD1 (6 bases). The CDR3 has 14 residues. Germline V gene lookup returns CDR1 SGHAT and CDR2 FQNNGV. V was clipped by 5 bases and J by 6 bases, with 14 bases between them. The CDR3, as DNA: TGTGCCAGCAGCGTGTCAGGGGCTGCAAACATTCAGTACTTC. It encodes CASSVSGAANIQYF.

This clone was seen a handful of times. The chain joins TRBV6-5 to TRBJ1-1; 9 bases agree with TRBD1. The CDR3 sequence is 15 residues long. Trimming at V came to 5 bases and at J to 3 bases, leaving 7 bases not matched to a gene. Germline CDR1 reads MNHEY; CDR2 reads SVGAGI. The CDR3 loop is CASSPRTGADTEAFF. The CDR3 DNA follows: TGTGCCAGCAGTCCCCGGACAGGGGCGGACACTGAAGCTTTCTTT.

The chain combines TRBV5-1 with TRBJ2-4; TRBD1 matches at 7 bases. This CDR3 comprises 17 residues. The germline V gene has CDR1 SGHRS and CDR2 YFSETQ. The V gene end was trimmed by 0 bases and the J gene end by 6 bases; junction bases not matched to a gene: 12. The CDR3 DNA reads TGCGCCAGCAGCTTGGGGAACCCGACAGGGAAGGCAAACATTCAGTACTTC. It specifies CASSLGNPTGKANIQYF.

The CDR3 bases are TGTGCCAGCAGCAAAAGACTAGCCAAGGGTGGGGAGACCCAGTACTTC. Its translation is CASSKRLAKGGETQYF. The rearrangement joins TRBV21-1 to TRBJ2-5; the tabulated D call, TRBD2, remains unverified against the DNA. TRBV21-1 is an annotated pseudogene. The CDR3 extends over 16 amino acids.

The V and J genes are TRBV4-3 and TRBJ2-5; 13 nucleotides match TRBD2. J was trimmed by 2 bases and V by 2 bases; bases with no gene match: 5. There are 17 residues in the CDR3. CDR1 is LGHNA, CDR2 YSLEER, per germline. For the CDR3, the DNA is TGCGCCAGCAGCCAAAGGACTAGCGGGGGCCGGCAAGAGACCCAGTACTTC. Translated, it gives CASSQRTSGGRQETQYF.

This clone has more than one count but fewer than ten. The J gene is TRBJ2-7, the V gene TRBV7-3; TRBD1 agrees at 9 bases. Germline V gene sequence: CDR1 SGHTA, CDR2 FQGTGA. CDR3 length: 14 amino acids. After removal of 5 bases from V and 4 bases from J, the junction contained 6 bases not matched to a gene. The chain's CDR3 is CASSRGTGRYEQYF. CDR3 in DNA: TGTGCCAGCAGCCGCGGGACAGGGAGATACGAGCAGTACTTC.

This sequence joins TRBV4-3 and TRBJ2-4; D might be TRBD2 (5 bases). This CDR3 comprises 15 residues. V shed 0 bases and J shed 1 base, with 7 bases lying between them. CDR1 is LGHNA and CDR2 is YSLEER in the germline V gene. CDR3 residues: CASSQDPGAKNIQYF. CDR3 sequence (DNA): TGCGCCAGCAGCCAAGATCCGGGGGCCAAAAACATTCAGTACTTC.

The J gene is TRBJ1-2, the V gene TRBV5-4; possible D gene TRBD1, 6 bases. The CDR3 is 17 amino acids. V was pared by 4 bases and J by 13 bases, with 32 bases between. In germline, CDR1 is SGHNT, CDR2 YYREEE (reference sequence). The CDR3 spells CASSAREGVGGSSSITF. In DNA form, the CDR3 reads TGTGCCAGCAGCGCCCGGGAGGGGGTGGGAGGCTCTTCCTCTATCACCTTC.

This clone was counted only a few times. The chain has TRBV9 and TRBJ2-1; D is unclear. The CDR3 extends over 17 amino acids. CDR1 and CDR2 from the germline V gene are SGDLS and YYNGEE. The germline V and J ends were trimmed by 4 bases and 3 bases, with 20 bases remaining between them. CDR3 nucleotide sequence: TGTGCCAGCAGCCCCACCCCACTCCCCTCGTTCTACAATGAGCAGTTCTTC. Protein: CASSPTPLPSFYNEQFF.

In its sample, this clone was seen a few times. The J gene is TRBJ1-1, the V gene TRBV18; D is undetermined. This CDR3 is built from 14 residues. The V and J ends lost 2 bases and 4 bases respectively, with 11 bases between them. In germline, CDR1 is KGHSH, CDR2 LQKENI. The CDR3 loop reads CASSPGGAVTEAFF. The CDR3 DNA is TGTGCCAGCTCACCAGGTGGTGCAGTCACTGAAGCTTTCTTT.

This sequence joins TRBV28 and TRBJ2-1, with 11 bases fitting TRBD2. V gave up 3 bases and J gave up 5 bases; unmatched junction bases: 9. From germline, CDR1 is MDHEN and CDR2 SYDVKM. The CDR3 sequence is 17 residues long. Here the CDR3 reads CASSFPIAGGTNNEQFF. CDR3 nucleotides: TGTGCCAGCAGTTTTCCTATAGCGGGAGGGACTAACAATGAGCAGTTCTTC.

The chain carries TRBV19 and TRBJ2-3; D is possibly TRBD2 (6 bases). The CDR3 sequence is 14 residues long. V lost 3 bases to trimming and J lost 4 bases, with 11 bases between them. The germline V gene encodes CDR1 LNHDA and CDR2 SQIVND (reference sequence). The CDR3 spells CASSMGGIADTQYF. CDR3 nucleotides: TGTGCCAGTAGTATGGGCGGGATTGCAGATACGCAGTATTTT.

The chain joins TRBV28 to TRBJ2-3, with a tentative D call TRBD2 (5 bases). V lost 6 bases to trimming and J lost 6 bases, with 22 bases between them. Germline V CDR1 and CDR2: MDHEN, SYDVKM. This CDR3 spans 16 amino acids. CDR3 in amino acids: CASSLQRTHLTDTQYF. CDR3 bases: TGTGCCAGCAGCCTTCAGAGGACTCACCTAACGGATACGCAGTATTTT.

Regarding this clone: The germline gene is not matched at one end of the junction; a read error may be the cause. The rearrangement links TRBV5-4 to TRBJ2-3; no clear D. CDR3 size: 14 residues. In germline, CDR1 is SGHNT, CDR2 YYREEE (reference sequence). CDR3 bases: TGCGCCAGCAGCCTTGTAAAAAGCACAGATACGCAGTATTTT. It specifies CASSLVKSTDTQYF.

This clone was counted a few times. The chain recombines TRBV5-1 with TRBJ2-1, with unresolved D. The CDR3 runs 12 residues. Germline assignment: CDR1 SGHRS and CDR2 YFSETQ. V was cut by 3 bases and J by 9 bases, with 10 bases left in between. The CDR3 loop reads CASSSQVGEQFF. Here the CDR3 DNA reads TGCGCCAGCAGCTCGCAGGTGGGTGAGCAGTTCTTC.

The rearrangement uses TRBV5-6 and TRBJ1-3; D remains unclear. The CDR3 length is 15 residues. Germline V CDR1 and CDR2: SGHDT, YYEEEE. Trimming pared 0 bases from V and 0 bases from J, leaving 7 bases between. DNA for the CDR3: TGTGCCAGCAGCTTGGGCCCGGTCTCTGGAAACACCATATATTTT. Protein sequence: CASSLGPVSGNTIYF.

The chain couples TRBV12-5 to TRBJ1-2; D might be TRBD1 (5 bases). Germline CDR1 LGHNT, CDR2 FRNRAP. The CDR3 covers 19 residues. V was clipped by 0 bases and J by 2 bases, with 22 bases between them. The CDR3 loop is CASGLVTLGGRRFNYGYTF. CDR3 bases: TGTGCTAGTGGTTTGGTTACATTGGGGGGTCGCCGATTCAACTATGGCTACACCTTC. The full variable domain, its missing parts supplied by reference TRBV12-5 and TRBJ1-2, is DARVTQTPRHKVTEMGQEVTMRCQPILGHNTVFWYRQTMMQGLELLAYFRNRAPLDDSGMPKDRFSAEMPDATLATLKIQPSEPRDSAVYFCASGLVTLGGRRFNYGYTFGSGTRLTVV.

The chain combines TRBV7-2 with TRBJ1-2, with D perhaps TRBD1 (6 bases). The CDR3 has 14 amino acids. V lost 5 bases and J 4 bases, leaving 14 bases between the germline ends. CDR1 is SGHTA, CDR2 FQGNSA, per germline. The CDR3 nucleotides are TGTGCCAGCAGCCCTGGACGACAGGCCTATGGCTACACCTTC. Amino acid sequence: CASSPGRQAYGYTF. Variable domain in full (rest from reference TRBV7-2 and TRBJ1-2): GAGVSQSPSNKVTEKGKDVELRCDPISGHTALYWYRQSLGQGLEFLIYFQGNSAPDKSGLPSDRFSAERTGGSVSTLTIQRTQQEDSAVYLCASSPGRQAYGYTFGSGTRLTVV.

The sample holds a few counts of this clone. The chain uses TRBV6-5 and TRBJ2-5; D may be TRBD2 (6 bases). The CDR3 has 15 residues. V dropped 5 bases and J dropped 0 bases, with 13 bases sitting between them. The germline gives CDR1 MNHEY, CDR2 SVGAGI. For the CDR3, the DNA is TGTGCCAGCAGTAGCGGGTTGAATCACCAAGAGACCCAGTACTTC. Its protein is CASSSGLNHQETQYF.

A few counts support this clone. The chain links TRBV11-2 to TRBJ2-6; tentative D call: TRBD1 (6 bases). In germline, CDR1 is SGHAT, CDR2 FQNNGV. This CDR3 contains 15 residues. Trimming took 5 bases from V and 4 from J, leaving 12 bases between them. CDR3 in DNA: TGTGCCAGCAGCCCTCACAGGGTCGGGGCCAACGTCCTGACTTTC. Protein product: CASSPHRVGANVLTF. The full variable domain, in which reference TRBV11-2 and TRBJ2-6 provide the parts outside the CDR3, is EAGVAQSPRYKIIEKRQSVAFWCNPISGHATLYWYQQILGQGPKLLIQFQNNGVVDDSQLPKDRFSAERLKGVDSTLKIQPAKLEDSAVYLCASSPHRVGANVLTFGAGSRLTVL.

This clone has only a few counts. The chain combines TRBV11-3 with TRBJ2-5; D is unresolved. V was pared by 2 bases and J by 2 bases, with 9 bases between. The CDR3 has 14 residues. Per the germline V gene, CDR1 is SGHNT and CDR2 is YENEEA. The CDR3 region has the DNA TGTGCCAGCAGCTTAAGCGTAACTCAAGAGACCCAGTACTTC. Its translation is CASSLSVTQETQYF.

This clone was recorded a few times. V usage is TRBV5-5 and J usage is TRBJ2-2; 7 bases align to TRBD1. Trimming removed 1 base from V and 1 base from J; junction bases left unmatched: 1. CDR1 is SGHKS, CDR2 YYEKEE, per germline (reference sequence). CDR3 length: 15 residues. CDR3 sequence reads: CASSLNRGNTGELFF. Written as DNA, the CDR3 is TGTGCCAGCAGCTTGAACAGGGGGAACACCGGGGAGCTGTTTTTT.

CDR3 coding DNA: TGTGCCAGTACCCTGGGACAGATGAACACTGAAGCTTTCTTT. Amino acid sequence: CASTLGQMNTEAFF. This chain joins TRBV19 and TRBJ1-1; 7 bases are a match to TRBD1. Germline values: CDR1 LNHDA, CDR2 SQIVND (reference sequence). The CDR3 length is 14 residues. V lost 7 bases, J lost 0 bases, and 5 bases stayed unmatched. Combining the CDR3 with reference TRBV19 and TRBJ1-1 gives the whole variable domain DGGITQSPKYLFRKEGQNVTLSCEQNLNHDAMYWYRQDPGQGLRLIYYSQIVNDFQKGDIAEGYSVSREKKESFPLTVTSAQKNPTAFYLCASTLGQMNTEAFFGQGTRLTVV.